Listed below are T cell receptor beta chains from one sample, sequenced in a study of T cells in Graves' hyperthyroidism and ophthalmopathy. TCRdb called the multiplex PCR reads again in MiXCR, with one record for every CDR3 protein. This table has 350,000 to 400,000 distinct CDR3 sequences, approximately 17% appearing once. What was sequenced was blood. These receptors were taken from a man aged 18 to 30 with Graves' ophthalmopathy. The CDR3 runs from the conserved cysteine through the conserved F or W. D genes are given only for firm matches. Clone size, where shown, is once, few, many, or a class for clones that have expanded.

V	size	J	D	DNA	CDR3
TRBV18	many	TRBJ2-7	TRBD1	TGTGCCAGCAGCCCGCCGGGACAGGGAACCTACGAGCAGTACTTC	CASSPPGQGTYEQYF
TRBV6-1	few	TRBJ2-5	.	TGTGCCAGCAGTTATACCAGGGTGGAAGAGACCCAGTACTTC	CASSYTRVEETQYF
TRBV12-3/TRBV12-4	many	TRBJ1-5	TRBD1	TGTGCCAGCAGTCACGGACAGGGGGGCCATCCCCAGCATTTT	CASSHGQGGHPQHF
TRBV6-2/TRBV6-3	once	TRBJ2-1	.	TGTGCCAGCAGTGTGGAGGTCTACAATGAGCAGTTCTTC	CASSVEVYNEQFF
TRBV20-1	many	TRBJ2-7	TRBD1	TGCAGTGGTGAACAGGGGGTCACCTACGAGCAGTACTTC	CSGEQGVTYEQYF
TRBV11-3	few	TRBJ2-2	.	TGTGCCACCAGTGACCCTGCACAGGGGAGGACCGGGGAGCTGTTTTTT	CATSDPAQGRTGELFF
TRBV6-1	.	TRBJ2-5	TRBD2	TGTGCCACCGAATCGACTAGCGGGGGAGGGAAGACCCAGTACTTC	CATESTSGGGKTQYF
TRBV7-6	.	TRBJ2-5	TRBD1	TGCGCCAGCAGCCGCGGGACAGGGGGCAGTGAGACCCAGTACTTC	CASSRGTGGSETQYF
TRBV7-9	.	TRBJ2-7	.	TGTGCCAGCAGCTTTCTTGACTTTTCCTACGAGCAGTACTTC	CASSFLDFSYEQYF
TRBV6-1	.	TRBJ1-1	.	TGTGCCAGCAGTTCCCCCGCCAGGGGAGGAGAAGCTTTCTTT	CASSSPARGGEAFF
TRBV3-1	few	TRBJ2-2	TRBD1	TGTGCCAGCAGCCAAGAAGGGACAGGCACCGGGGAGCTGTTTTTT	CASSQEGTGTGELFF
TRBV5-1	many	TRBJ1-2	TRBD1	TGCGCCAGCAGCGAACGGACAGGGGGCGGCTATGGCTACACCTTC	CASSERTGGGYGYTF
TRBV28	many	TRBJ1-1	TRBD1	TGTGCCAGCAGTCCCCCGACAGGGACGACTGAAGCTTTCTTT	CASSPPTGTTEAFF
TRBV24-1	.	TRBJ2-4	TRBD1	TGTGCCACCAGTGACACGGACAGGGGTAGAAACATTCAGTACTTC	CATSDTDRGRNIQYF
TRBV11-2	many	TRBJ1-1	.	TGTGCCAGCAGCGGATCCCGACAGATAGAAGCTTTCTTT	CASSGSRQIEAFF
TRBV2	many	TRBJ2-7	TRBD2	TGTGCCAGCAGTCCGGGGACTAGCGGCACCTACGAGCAGTACTTC	CASSPGTSGTYEQYF
TRBV6-1	many	TRBJ2-7	.	TGTGCCAGCAGGGGTGGGACCGACTCCTACGAGCAGTACTTC	CASRGGTDSYEQYF
TRBV19	.	TRBJ2-1	.	TGTGCCAGTAGTGCAAGGACGCCCTACAATGAGCAGTTCTTC	CASSARTPYNEQFF
TRBV11-3	.	TRBJ2-1	.	TGTGCCAGCAGTCAGGAGCGGCCTAGCTCCTACAATGAGCAGTTCTTC	CASSQERPSSYNEQFF
TRBV29-1	.	TRBJ2-7	.	TGCAGCGTACTTTCAGGGAGTGAGGAAGAGCAGTACTTC	CSVLSGSEEEQYF
TRBV7-9	many	TRBJ1-2	.	TGTGCCAGCAGCTTAGAAGGGACGAAAGGCTACACCTTC	CASSLEGTKGYTF
TRBV6-4	once	TRBJ2-5	TRBD1	TGTGCCAGCAGTGATTTTAACAGGGGCACAACGTGGGAGACCCAGTACTTC	CASSDFNRGTTWETQYF